This TCR beta chain was captured in a study of cytomegalovirus exposure and HLA in healthy donors. The V end was cut by 1 base, the J end by 0 bases, with 12 bases between. The germline V gene has CDR1 LNHDA and CDR2 SQIVND (reference sequence). There are 17 residues in the CDR3. The primer mix had 60 Vbeta and 13 Jbeta primers. TCRdb's copy holds only in-frame clones and misses some; the assay was immunoSEQ multiplex PCR. The sample shows 120,000 to 150,000 clones, about a tenth of them seen only once. This TCR was sampled from a male donor in good health and CMV-seronegative. The rearrangement uses TRBV19 and TRBJ2-2, with D tentatively TRBD1 (6 bases). Sequenced sample: PBMCs. The CDR3 region is CASSIGRGDANTGELFF. CDR3 coding DNA: TGTGCCAGTAGTATAGGCAGGGGAGACGCGAACACCGGGGAGCTGTTTTTT.